This TCR beta chain came from a study of CD8 T cells in ankylosing spondylitis. Study-wide points: There was a TCR beta motif, made of 7 or 8 highly homologous variants, that appeared characteristic of ankylosing spondylitis blood.

This clonotype came up a few times. Antigen: not known. Quantitative 5'-RACE with molecular barcodes was used to make the TCR beta libraries. TCRdb called the 5' RACE reads again in MiXCR, with one record for every CDR3 protein. The data contain 750,000 to 850,000 distinct CDR3 sequences, over 9.5% of them singletons. The V end was cut by 2 bases, the J end by 10 bases, with 14 bases between. The CDR3 runs 13 residues. The germline gives CDR1 SEHNR, CDR2 FQNEAQ (reference sequence). The rearrangement joins TRBV7-9 to TRBJ1-1; D is uncertain. The clonotype originates from a male donor with ankylosing spondylitis. Material: blood, either unsorted or a sorted T cell fraction (not recorded which). The CDR3 region is CASSLYGGIGAFF. The CDR3 DNA is TGTGCCAGCAGCTTATATGGAGGAATTGGAGCTTTCTTT.